This TCR beta chain emerged from a study of T cell responses to AZD1222 COVID-19 vaccine. Some clones are missing from TCRdb's copy, which holds only in-frame ones; the method was immunoSEQ multiplex PCR. This table has under 150,000 clones, around 92% appearing once. This CDR3 has 12 residues. Germline V gene sequence: CDR1 GTSNPN, CDR2 SVGIG (reference sequence). V was pared by 5 bases and J by 0 bases, with 8 bases between. Study findings and constraints: Variant regions that are unmutated are reportedly the target of nearly half of spike-specific TCRs.

With regard to this clone: No antigen is known for it.

The sequenced sample was peripheral blood, obtained on day 0 of AZD1222 vaccination. The clonotype was recovered from an adult in good health. V usage is TRBV30 and J usage is TRBJ2-7, with D maybe TRBD1 (6 bases). CDR3 region: CAWGGLSYEQYF. In DNA, the CDR3 is TGTGCCTGGGGGGGCCTCTCCTACGAGCAGTACTTC.